This T cell receptor (beta chain) was obtained from a study of blood T cell repertoires in COVID-19. In the study overall: Italy, Spain and the United States were the sources of the convalescent and acute COVID-19 samples.

This CDR3 region has 11 residues. Germline CDR1 and CDR2: DFQATT and SNEGSKA (reference sequence). Between the trimmed V and J ends, which lost 6 bases and 3 bases, there was a span of 8 bases. Original analysis: It was from reference gene primer amplification that nucleated cell counts were estimated. Clones were sequenced by immunoSEQ multiplex PCR, and TCRdb holds only the in-frame ones, with some missing. That table furnishes V, J and clone size, whereas the DNA furnished D and trimming. Of approximately 31,000 clones in the sample, 85% to 90% were seen once. This clonotype was obtained from a human donor with active COVID-19. The donor label of this sample is uncertain. Sequences were obtained from peripheral blood. The chain is built from TRBV20-1 and TRBJ1-1; possible D gene TRBD1, 5 bases. The CDR3 reads CSAPGDTEAFF. The CDR3 region has the DNA TGCAGTGCCCCGGGGGACACTGAAGCTTTCTTT.